Below are 32 T cell receptor beta chains sequenced from a single sample in a study of post-analysis software for immune sequencing data. Study-wide results and caveats: When patients were compared with controls, five TRBV segments were more frequent, TRBV5-6, TRBV5-1 and TRBV20-1 among them.

Unique molecular identifiers were present in the TCR beta cDNA libraries. Via MiXCR, TCRdb re-called the PCR reads, giving one row per CDR3 protein. The sample holds roughly 600,000 distinct CDR3 sequences, around 40% seen once. Their specific antigens are unknown. Sequenced sample: blood. Receptors were obtained from a girl between 5 and 17 years old with multiple sclerosis.

Regarding this clonotype: At one boundary the junction diverges from the germline segment, which might be a read error. V is TRBV5-1 and J is TRBJ1-2, with D perhaps matching TRBD1 (6 bases). This CDR3 is 15 amino acids long. CDR1 and CDR2 from the germline V gene are SGHRS and YFSETQ. The DNA for the CDR3 is TGCGCCAGCAGCCCGGTGACAGGTCGTTTCTATGGCCACACCTTC. It encodes CASSPVTGRFYGHTF.

Ten or more counts support this clonotype. CDR3 sequence reads: CASSQDWASGSKNEQFF. The CDR3 DNA sequence: TGCGCCAGCAGCCAAGATTGGGCTAGCGGGAGTAAGAATGAGCAGTTCTTC. This chain links TRBV4-1 with TRBJ2-1, with 10 nucleotides matching TRBD2. The CDR3 sequence is 17 residues long. Germline V gives CDR1 MGHRA, CDR2 YSYEKL. With 0 bases clipped from V and 7 bases from J, the junction kept 9 bases outside the gene matches.

The rearrangement uses TRBV9 and TRBJ2-2; 11 positions match TRBD2. This CDR3 has 16 amino acids. The V gene's germline CDR1 is SGDLS and CDR2 YYNGEE. The J segment lost 7 bases and the V segment lost 4 bases, leaving 9 bases of the junction unmatched. The DNA of the CDR3 is TGTGCCAGCAGCCCAAATAGCGGGAGGGCCGTCGGGGAGCTGTTTTTT. This translates into CASSPNSGRAVGELFF.

This clonotype has more than one count but fewer than ten. V gene TRBV4-1 combines with J gene TRBJ2-7, with 9 positions matching TRBD1. The CDR3 is 14 amino acids. V lost 3 bases and J lost 3; bases outside the gene matches: 3. Per germline, CDR1 MGHRA and CDR2 YSYEKL. The CDR3 protein is CASSQGQGHYEQYF. CDR3 in DNA: TGCGCCAGCAGCCAGGGACAGGGACACTACGAGCAGTACTTC.

The chain joins TRBV12-3 or TRBV12-4 to TRBJ2-1, with 9 positions matching TRBD2. The ends lost 3 bases at V and 9 bases at J; junction bases unmatched: 9. CDR3 length: 15 amino acids. CDR3 DNA sequence: TGTGCCAGCAGTTTTGGGACTAGCAGAGGAGGTGAGCAGTTCTTC. As protein: CASSFGTSRGGEQFF.

The chain links TRBV7-9 to TRBJ2-3; 8 nucleotides line up with TRBD2. Germline V CDR1 and CDR2: SEHNR, FQNEAQ (reference sequence). The CDR3 has 15 amino acids. V lost 2 bases and J lost 2; bases outside the gene matches: 3. The CDR3 coding sequence is TGTGCCAGCAGCTTACTTAGCGGGACCACAGATACGCAGTATTTT. Translated: CASSLLSGTTDTQYF. Together with reference TRBV7-9 and TRBJ2-3, the CDR3 gives the full variable domain: DTGVSQNPRHKITKRGQNVTFRCDPISEHNRLYWYRQTLGQGPEFLTYFQNEAQLEKSRLLSDRFSAERPKGSFSTLEIQRTEQGDSAMYLCASSLLSGTTDTQYFGPGTRLTVL.

This rearrangement joins TRBV6-1 to TRBJ2-1; 8 bases fit TRBD1. Germline CDR1 is MNHNS and CDR2 is SASEGT. CDR3 length: 15 amino acids. V shed 2 bases and J 7 bases; nucleotides not matched to a gene: 7. CDR3 nucleotides: TGTGCCAGCAGTGAATACCAGGACAGGGTTAATGAGCAGTTCTTC. Its translation is CASSEYQDRVNEQFF.

This chain uses TRBV10-3 with TRBJ1-2, with D unclear. CDR3 length: 14 amino acids. V lost 6 bases, J lost 4 bases, and 15 bases lay in between. Germline V lookup: CDR1 ENHRY, CDR2 SYGVKD. This CDR3 reads CAISREDLSYGYTF. The CDR3, as DNA: TGTGCCATCAGCCGCGAGGACTTGTCCTATGGCTACACCTTC.

This clonotype was counted a few times. This chain joins TRBV21-1 and TRBJ2-7; TRBD2 was called by the table and not checked on the DNA. TRBV21-1 is noted as a pseudogene. The CDR3 totals 15 residues. Here the CDR3 reads CASSIQREDSGEQYF. The CDR3 DNA sequence: TGTGCCAGCAGCATCCAGCGGGAGGATTCGGGGGAGCAGTACTTC.

This chain connects TRBV5-1 to TRBJ2-1; possible D gene TRBD2, 6 bases. The CDR3 is 15 amino acids. CDR1 and CDR2 from the germline V gene are SGHRS and YFSETQ. V was shortened by 4 bases and J by 9 bases, with 20 bases between the two germline ends. CDR3 nucleotides: TGCGCCAGCAGCGTTTGGGGGGAAACGAGGGGTGAGCAGTTCTTC. Its translation is CASSVWGETRGEQFF. The full variable domain, its missing parts supplied by reference TRBV5-1 and TRBJ2-1, is KAGVTQTPRYLIKTRGQQVTLSCSPISGHRSVSWYQQTPGQGLQFLFEYFSETQRNKGNFPGRFSGRQFSNSRSEMNVSTLELGDSALYLCASSVWGETRGEQFFGPGTRLTVL.

This rearrangement joins TRBV5-1 to TRBJ2-7, with D unresolved. The CDR3 is made up of 14 amino acids. The V gene lost 0 bases and the J gene lost 8 bases, with 15 bases spanning the gap. Germline V lookup: CDR1 SGHRS, CDR2 YFSETQ. The CDR3 spells CASSLVGIYEKQYF. Written as DNA, the CDR3 is TGCGCCAGCAGCTTGGTGGGGATATACGAGAAGCAGTACTTC.

Only a few counts were recorded for this clonotype. The chain recombines TRBV13 with TRBJ1-2; 8 bases align to TRBD1. Trimming at V came to 5 bases and at J to 4 bases, leaving 6 bases not matched to a gene. This CDR3 has 14 residues. Germline assignment: CDR1 PRHDT and CDR2 FYEKMQ (reference sequence). Here the CDR3 reads CASSQVGQGYGYTF. CDR3 nucleotides: TGTGCCAGCAGCCAAGTAGGACAGGGCTATGGCTACACCTTC.

This clonotype has only one observation. The chain recombines TRBV20-1 with TRBJ2-7; D possibly corresponds to TRBD1 (6 bases). The germline gives CDR1 DFQATT, CDR2 SNEGSKA (reference sequence). Deletions cut 1 base from V and 2 bases from J, with 15 bases between. This CDR3 is 15 amino acids long. CDR3 in amino acids: CSARVTARGTYEQYF. The CDR3 coding sequence is TGCAGTGCTAGAGTGACGGCTAGGGGGACCTACGAGCAGTACTTC.

The chain uses TRBV7-9 and TRBJ2-1, with a tentative D call TRBD2 (5 bases). The CDR3 consists of 15 residues. V lost 3 bases, J lost 2 bases, and 11 bases lay in between. The V gene's germline CDR1 is SEHNR and CDR2 FQNEAQ (reference sequence). CDR3 sequence reads: CASSFERSAYNEQFF. In DNA form, the CDR3 reads TGTGCCAGCAGCTTCGAGCGGAGTGCCTACAATGAGCAGTTCTTC.

The J gene is TRBJ2-3, the V gene TRBV4-2; D not certain. The CDR3 length is 16 residues. V was clipped by 0 bases and J by 3 bases, with 13 bases between them. CDR1 is LGHNA and CDR2 is YNFKEQ in the germline V gene. CDR3 amino acids: CASSQDAWVNTDTQYF. The CDR3 DNA sequence: TGTGCCAGCAGCCAAGATGCCTGGGTTAATACAGATACGCAGTATTTT.

The rearrangement joins TRBV7-2 to TRBJ2-7; possibly TRBD2 for D (6 bases). CDR1 is SGHTA and CDR2 is FQGNSA in the germline V gene. The CDR3 loop spans 18 amino acids. Trimming removed 0 bases from V and 2 bases from J, with 20 bases in between. The CDR3 DNA reads as TGTGCCAGCAGCTTAGCCCTCAGTAGGAGGGACCTAACCTACGAGCAGTACTTC. This translates into CASSLALSRRDLTYEQYF.

The CDR3 sequence is CASSYPGLAVSDEQFF. DNA for the CDR3: TGTGCCAGCAGCTATCCCGGACTAGCGGTTAGCGATGAGCAGTTCTTC. The V gene is TRBV5-4, the J gene TRBJ2-1; 10 bases map to TRBD2. Germline CDR1 and CDR2: SGHNT and YYREEE (reference sequence). The length of the CDR3 is 16 residues. Trimming took 3 bases from V and 8 from J; bases not matched to a gene: 11.

This clonotype was observed a few times. The rearrangement uses TRBV29-1 and TRBJ1-2; no clear D gene. V shed 7 bases and J shed 8 bases, with 8 bases lying between them. CDR3 length: 9 amino acids. Germline-derived CDR1 and CDR2 are SQVTM and ANQGSEA. The CDR3 here is CSAAEGYTF. The CDR3 DNA reads as TGCAGCGCTGCTGAGGGCTACACCTTC. Full variable domain (remainder filled in from reference TRBV29-1 and TRBJ1-2): SAVISQKPSRDICQRGTSLTIQCQVDSQVTMMFWYRQQPGQSLTLIATANQGSEATYESGFVIDKFPISRPNLTFSTLTVSNMSPEDSSIYLCSAAEGYTFGSGTRLTVV.

The chain joins TRBV10-3 to TRBJ2-3; 10 bases are a match to TRBD2. J was trimmed by 5 bases and V by 7 bases; bases with no gene match: 6. This CDR3 has 14 amino acids. CDR1 is ENHRY and CDR2 is SYGVKD in the germline V gene. CDR3 protein: CAITSGSDIDTQYF. In DNA, the CDR3 is TGTGCCATCACTAGCGGGAGTGACATAGATACGCAGTATTTT.

This clonotype showed up many times. The chain combines TRBV2 with TRBJ2-7; TRBD2 matches at 8 bases. Trimming took 6 bases from V and 4 from J; bases not matched to a gene: 8. The CDR3 covers 14 residues. Germline values: CDR1 SNHLY, CDR2 FYNNEI. Here the CDR3 reads CASRSSGSIYEQYF. The CDR3, as DNA: TGTGCCAGCAGGTCAAGCGGGAGCATTTACGAGCAGTACTTC.

This CDR3 reads CASSLGMRAGGSALEQFF. CDR3 DNA sequence: TGTGCCAGCAGCTTAGGGATGAGAGCGGGGGGATCTGCTTTGGAGCAGTTCTTC. The chain carries TRBV7-8 and TRBJ2-1, with 9 nucleotides matching TRBD2. The germline V gene encodes CDR1 SGHVS and CDR2 FQNEAQ. This CDR3 contains 18 residues. With 1 base clipped from V and 10 bases from J, the junction kept 17 bases outside the gene matches.

This clonotype has a handful of counts. The V gene is TRBV5-1, the J gene TRBJ2-5, with a weak D call TRBD2 (5 bases). This CDR3 has 16 residues. Trimming stripped 7 bases from V and 5 bases from J, with 24 bases between. Germline V lookup: CDR1 SGHRS, CDR2 YFSETQ. CDR3: CASGASRIQTGETQYF. CDR3 in DNA: TGCGCCAGCGGAGCCTCTCGGATCCAGACGGGGGAGACCCAGTACTTC.

The chain couples TRBV29-1 to TRBJ2-7; possibly TRBD1 for D (5 bases). The CDR3 has 13 amino acids. V was trimmed by 3 bases and J by 2 bases, leaving 11 bases between them. Germline V gives CDR1 SQVTM, CDR2 ANQGSEA. CDR3 DNA sequence: TGCAGCGTTGATGGGGCCAGGACCTACGAGCAGTACTTC. Protein product: CSVDGARTYEQYF.

The chain recombines TRBV25-1 with TRBJ2-3; 10 bases match TRBD1. The CDR3 sequence is 16 residues long. With V trimmed by 3 bases and J by 9 bases, 12 bases remained unmatched. Germline V gives CDR1 MGHDK, CDR2 SYGVNS. DNA of the CDR3: TGTGCCAGCAGTGAGTGGCGACAGGGGGCACGAGACACGCAGTATTTT. Amino acids: CASSEWRQGARDTQYF.

The DNA for the CDR3 is TGCAGCGTTTTGTCCCTGGGCGAGCAGTACTTC. Amino acids: CSVLSLGEQYF. The rearrangement uses TRBV29-1 and TRBJ2-7; D not resolved. Trimming pared 5 bases from V and 6 bases from J, leaving 11 bases between. This CDR3 contains 11 residues. Germline V gene data show CDR1 as SQVTM and CDR2 as ANQGSEA.

A few counts support this clonotype. V gene TRBV2 combines with J gene TRBJ1-1, with a weak D call TRBD1 (5 bases). Germline CDR1 is SNHLY and CDR2 is FYNNEI. Deletions cut 6 bases from V and 1 base from J, with 15 bases between. CDR3 size: 15 residues. The CDR3 bases are TGTGCCAGCAGCGCACAGGCCCTTCCGAACACTGAAGCTTTCTTT. Amino acids: CASSAQALPNTEAFF.

The CDR3 region is CASSVTSGRSNEQFF. CDR3 nucleotide sequence: TGTGCCAGCAGCGTTACTAGCGGGAGGAGCAATGAGCAGTTCTTC. The chain uses TRBV6-5 and TRBJ2-1, with 12 bases identical to TRBD2. In germline, CDR1 is MNHEY, CDR2 SVGAGI. Unmatched junction bases numbered 6, after V lost 6 bases and J lost 6 bases. This CDR3 spans 15 amino acids.

This sequence joins TRBV13 and TRBJ1-5, with D possibly matching TRBD1 (5 bases). The CDR3 runs to 14 residues. Trimming shortened V by 1 base and J by 7 bases, and 11 bases separated the two germline ends. CDR1 is PRHDT and CDR2 is FYEKMQ in the germline V gene (reference sequence). CDR3 protein: CASSLAGRGQPQHF. The DNA of the CDR3 is TGTGCCAGCAGCTTAGCAGGGCGGGGGCAGCCCCAGCATTTT.

This rearrangement joins TRBV7-6 to TRBJ2-1; D ambiguous. V was pared by 1 base and J by 7 bases, with 14 bases between. Looked up from germline, CDR1 is SGHVS and CDR2 is FNYEAQ. CDR3 length equals 15 residues. Here the CDR3 reads CASSLESSPANEQFF. CDR3 nucleotides: TGTGCCAGCAGCTTAGAATCTTCTCCAGCGAATGAGCAGTTCTTC.

This clonotype was recorded a few times. The chain employs TRBV11-2 and TRBJ1-6, with D perhaps matching TRBD1 (6 bases). Trimming shortened V by 4 bases and J by 1 base, and 17 bases separated the two germline ends. This CDR3 region has 18 residues. CDR1 is SGHAT, CDR2 FQNNGV, per germline. Written as DNA, the CDR3 is TGTGCCAGCAGCTCCCGGAGGGGGTTGAGGTCCTATAATTCACCCCTCCACTTT. Protein sequence: CASSSRRGLRSYNSPLHF.

The V gene is TRBV14, the J gene TRBJ2-1; 7 nucleotides agree with TRBD2. Trimming removed 5 bases from V and 5 bases from J; junction bases left unmatched: 6. The length of the CDR3 is 14 residues. Germline CDR1 and CDR2: SGHDN and FVKESK. CDR3 sequence (DNA): TGTGCCAGCAGCTACCGGGACTACGACAATGAGCAGTTCTTC. Residues: CASSYRDYDNEQFF.

The CDR3 coding sequence is TGTGCCAGCAGCTTGGATCTTGGAGGGACGGACGAGCAGTACTTC. This sequence encodes CASSLDLGGTDEQYF. This chain joins TRBV5-6 and TRBJ2-7; tentatively, D is TRBD2 (6 bases). Per the germline V gene, CDR1 is SGHDT and CDR2 is YYEEEE. The CDR3 length is 15 residues. V was cut by 0 bases and J by 5 bases, with 15 bases left in between.